The rows below give T cell receptor beta chains drawn from one sample of a study of T-cell memory formation after mild COVID-19. A single record per CDR3 protein comes from TCRdb applying MiXCR to the 5' RACE reads. The sample includes about 240,000 distinct CDR3 sequences, approximately 10% seen only once; the top ten take 20% to 25%. Sequences were obtained from PBMCs or a T cell subset sorted from them (not recorded which). The receptor source for this set is a man younger than 35 who had mild COVID-19 (a few samples of this study predate the infection). Cell type and time point are not known. Each CDR3 is given without its conserved first and last residue. Rows may omit the clone size; those that give it use once, few, many or a size class.

>-|TRBV18|12|TRBJ2-5
ASSPQAGQETQY
>few|TRBV5-1|14|TRBJ2-1
ASRGPRGGAYNEQF
>-|TRBV7-2|12|TRBJ2-7
ASSWTGASYEQY
>-|TRBV7-2|13|TRBJ1-6
ASSPTRQDNSPLH
>few|TRBV24-1|11|TRBJ1-2
ATSSRISYGYT
>-|TRBV11-2|13|TRBJ1-1
ASSSGRVFGPEAF
>many|TRBV7-2|10|TRBJ2-7
ASSDGYYEQY
>few|TRBV4-1|13|TRBJ2-3
ASSPRDGITDTQY
>many|TRBV4-2|11|TRBJ2-2
ASSQDRPGELF
>few|TRBV7-9|12|TRBJ2-5
ASSSLGGRGTQY
>-|TRBV11-1|11|TRBJ1-2
ASSSQANYGYT
>-|TRBV20-1|13|TRBJ2-3
STPLSGGRGDTQY
>few|TRBV15|14|TRBJ2-3
ATSRASTRAVFSQY
>many|TRBV6-5|14|TRBJ1-2
ASSYSIILAAYGYT
>-|TRBV6-5|14|TRBJ1-6
ASSNDQDRGDSPLH
>-|TRBV9|13|TRBJ2-3
ASSAGQGNTDTQY
>-|TRBV28|14|TRBJ2-3
ASSTGHPSRTDTQY
>few|TRBV20-1|10|TRBJ2-5
SASAGQETQY
>many|TRBV7-9|18|TRBJ1-1
ASSPIGQGMVQGGYTEAF
>-|TRBV4-1|13|TRBJ2-1
ASSPSRDRGYEQF
>few|TRBV6-2/TRBV6-3|13|TRBJ2-5
ASRPHRHSQETQY
>many|TRBV6-1|11|TRBJ2-2
ASSEPNTGELF
>many|TRBV12-3/TRBV12-4|13|TRBJ2-5
ASSLMSGGQETQY
>few|TRBV7-9|15|TRBJ1-2
ASSLASGTQANYGYT
>few|TRBV12-3/TRBV12-4|13|TRBJ1-1
ASSPSTGMNTEAF
>-|TRBV5-1|10|TRBJ2-1
ASSLDGREQF